This T cell receptor (beta chain) was obtained from a study of neurological immune-mediated disorders. Overall study findings and caveats: Private repertoires in all groups were suggested, as expanded clones shared no CDR3 amino acid sequences across subjects.

The CDR3 spans 12 residues. The V and J ends lost 4 bases and 8 bases respectively, with 14 bases between them. Germline CDR1 DFQATT, CDR2 SNEGSKA (reference sequence). This clonotype was seen at least ten times. Its specificity is unknown. Synthesis of cDNA was performed by 5'RACE using 10-nucleotide random UMIs. TCRdb re-called the 5' RACE reads with MiXCR, one entry per CDR3 protein. The data contain some 30,000 distinct CDR3 sequences, 5.5% to 6% of them seen just once; the ten biggest clones take up about 2.1%. The study drew its healthy controls from blood bank volunteers in Maryland, USA. Sorted libraries used over 800,000 CD4+ or CD8+ T cells.

The specimen sequenced was CD4+ T cells from blood. V usage is TRBV20-1 and J usage is TRBJ1-2, with D maybe TRBD1 (6 bases). The TCR originated in a woman between 50 and 59 years old in good health. Here the CDR3 reads CSANQGMGGYTF. The CDR3 DNA reads as TGCAGTGCTAACCAGGGGATGGGCGGCTACACCTTC.